This TCR beta chain was identified in a study of CD8+CD57+ T cells in acquired aplastic anemia. Study in general: Yields of DNA that came from sorted CD4+ and CD8+ cells averaged 3.2 ug.

In germline, CDR1 is SEHNR, CDR2 FQNEAQ (reference sequence). The CDR3 loop spans 13 amino acids. Deletions cut 0 bases from V and 8 bases from J, with 10 bases between. TCR beta VDJ combinations and CDR3 sequences were profiled from genomic DNA. Each CDR3 protein gets one entry after TCRdb re-called the reads with MiXCR. The sample holds 180,000 or so distinct CDR3 sequences; approximately 49% are singletons and the top ten take about 2.9%. This clonotype occurred a few times. Its antigen is currently unknown. General study results and limits: Between the patient and control groups, CD8+ Simpson's diversity did not differ significantly.

This clonotype originated in a human donor in good health. Source material: sorted CD4+, CD8+, or CD8+CD57+ T cells (not recorded which) from PBMCs. This chain joins TRBV7-9 and TRBJ1-2; the D gene is possibly TRBD1 (5 bases). The CDR3 DNA reads as TGTGCCAGCAGCTTAGCGAAACAGGTGGGCTACACCTTC. This translates into CASSLAKQVGYTF.